This TCR beta chain was recorded in a study of T cells in Graves' hyperthyroidism and ophthalmopathy. Diagnoses were established using clinical symptoms, serum thyroxine and TRAb, thyroid ultrasound and orbital computed tomography. This CDR3 is built from 13 residues. Germline CDR1 reads SGHVS; CDR2 reads FNYEAQ. Trimming took 1 base from V and 6 from J, leaving 9 bases between them. Study-wide results and limits: In simple terms, a model built on 13 V-J features told ophthalmopathy apart from stable hyperthyroidism.

What was amplified from RNA transcripts were TCR beta CDR3 regions. When the TCR CDR3 underwent first-round RT-PCR, the HTBI primer set was used. TCRdb re-analysed the multiplex PCR reads in MiXCR, keeping a single row per CDR3 protein. The table lists hundreds of thousands of distinct CDR3 sequences, around 42% of them singletons, with roughly 8.2% in the top ten. Note on this clonotype: What it binds is not known.

The gene calls are TRBV7-6 and TRBJ1-2; D perhaps matches TRBD1 (6 bases). The sequenced sample consisted of peripheral blood or thyroid tissue (not recorded which). This receptor was identified in a woman between 18 and 29 years old with Graves' hyperthyroidism. The CDR3 region has the DNA TGTGCCAGCAGCTTAGGATACAGGGATGGCTACACCTTC. It encodes CASSLGYRDGYTF.